A selection of T cell receptor beta chains follows, all from one sample in a study of blood T cells in healthy people across ages. MiXCR, run by TCRdb on the 5' RACE reads, gives a single entry per CDR3 protein. The table lists under 750,000 distinct CDR3 sequences, around 48% of them singletons. The sequenced material came from blood. The receptor set was obtained from an elderly man in good health. The CDR3 runs from the conserved cysteine through the conserved F or W. D genes are given only for firm matches. Only some rows state a clone size, as once, few, many or a class for expanded clones.

V gene	clone size	D gene	J gene	CDR3 DNA	CDR3 protein
TRBV5-1	.	.	TRBJ2-1	TGCGCCAGCAGCTACGTCCCAGGGTCAAATGAGCAGTTCTTC	CASSYVPGSNEQFF
TRBV20-1	few	.	TRBJ2-1	TGCAGTGCTAGGTCCCGGTCGGAGGGCTACAATGAGCAGTTCTTC	CSARSRSEGYNEQFF
TRBV29-1	many	TRBD2	TRBJ2-7	TGCAGCGTTGGGCTAGCGGAAAGGAGCTCCTACGAGCAGTACTTC	CSVGLAERSSYEQYF
TRBV20-1	.	.	TRBJ1-5	TGCAGTGCTCTACAGGGAGGCGGCAATCAGCCCCAGCATTTT	CSALQGGGNQPQHF
TRBV18	.	.	TRBJ2-1	TGTGCCAGCTCACCCAATACGAGGGGTGAGCAGTTCTTC	CASSPNTRGEQFF
TRBV20-1	.	TRBD1	TRBJ2-7	TGCAGTGCTAGACCACGGGGACAGGGGGCTGACGAGCAGTACTTC	CSARPRGQGADEQYF
TRBV20-1	few	TRBD2	TRBJ2-3	TGCAGTGCTAGAGATCCGGCTAGCGGGAGGGCCGATACGCAGTATTTT	CSARDPASGRADTQYF
TRBV6-5	.	.	TRBJ2-3	TGTGCCAGCAGTTCCGACAGGTCTACGAGGGAGCAGTATTTT	CASSSDRSTREQYF
TRBV20-1	.	TRBD2	TRBJ2-1	TGCAGTGCTAGAGATCCCCTTAGCGGGAGGACGTTCTACAATGAGCAGTTCTTC	CSARDPLSGRTFYNEQFF
TRBV20-1	.	TRBD2	TRBJ2-1	TGCAGTACCGCGGGAGTTAGGTACAATGAGCAGTTCTTC	CSTAGVRYNEQFF
TRBV7-9	few	.	TRBJ1-6	TGTGCCAGCAGCTCGATGGTGGGGGGGAAAACACCCCTCCACTTT	CASSSMVGGKTPLHF
TRBV5-1	.	.	TRBJ2-3	TGCGCCAGCAGCTTAACAGAGGGGGAAGATACGCAGTATTTT	CASSLTEGEDTQYF
TRBV20-1	.	.	TRBJ1-5	TGCAGTGCAACACCTGACAGGTGGTTCCAGCCCCAGCATTTT	CSATPDRWFQPQHF
TRBV5-1	.	.	TRBJ2-7	TGCGCCAGCAGCCCGGGAGACAGGGACGCCGAGCAGTACTTC	CASSPGDRDAEQYF
TRBV7-2	.	.	TRBJ2-1	TGTGCCAGCAGCTTAAGGGCCGTATACAATGAGCAGTTCTTC	CASSLRAVYNEQFF
TRBV20-1	.	.	TRBJ2-1	TGCAGTGCCTCAGTCCCGGGGATAGGGTTCTCCTACAATGAGCAGTTCTTC	CSASVPGIGFSYNEQFF
TRBV4-3	few	.	TRBJ2-7	TGCGCCAGCAGCCCCAAGGGACCCCTATCCTACGAGCAGTACTTC	CASSPKGPLSYEQYF
TRBV3-1	few	.	TRBJ2-6	TGTGCCAGCAGCCCTACCTCCTCTGGGGCCAACGTCCTGACTTTC	CASSPTSSGANVLTF
TRBV4-1	.	.	TRBJ2-3	TGCGCCAGCAGCCTCTCCCGTCTCCGGCTGGATACGCAGTATTTT	CASSLSRLRLDTQYF
TRBV29-1	.	.	TRBJ2-3	TGCAGCGTTGAAGACAGCAACGAGGATACGCAGTATTTT	CSVEDSNEDTQYF
TRBV20-1	once	.	TRBJ1-4	TGCAGTGCCCAGATCCCCAGAGGTGAAAAACTGTTTTTT	CSAQIPRGEKLFF
TRBV12-3/TRBV12-4	.	.	TRBJ1-5	TGTGCCAGCACTCGGGGATCTCAGCCCCAGCATTTT	CASTRGSQPQHF
TRBV2	.	.	TRBJ2-1	TGTGCCAGCAGTGCGCTCCAGGGGGGCTACAATGAGCAGTTCTTC	CASSALQGGYNEQFF
TRBV10-3	once	.	TRBJ1-1	TGTGCCATCACTCGGGAGCTGAACACTGAAGCTTTCTTT	CAITRELNTEAFF
TRBV9	.	.	TRBJ2-5	TGTGCCAGCAGCGTAGACACAGTCCAAGAGACCCAGTACTTC	CASSVDTVQETQYF
TRBV4-3	.	.	TRBJ1-1	TGCGCCAGCAGCCAAGATAGACCTGGGGTCGGGTTCACTGAAGCTTTCTTT	CASSQDRPGVGFTEAFF
TRBV15	few	.	TRBJ2-5	TGTGCCACCAGCAGAGAGGGGCGGGGAAGCCAGTACTTC	CATSREGRGSQYF
TRBV27	.	.	TRBJ2-7	TGTGCCAGCAGATCGGCTGTTGGGCCCTACGAGCAGTACTTC	CASRSAVGPYEQYF
TRBV10-2	few	TRBD1	TRBJ2-7	TGCGCCAGCAGCGACAGGGGCCGCGTCGAGCAGTACTTC	CASSDRGRVEQYF
TRBV2	few	.	TRBJ2-7	TGTGCCAGCGCTAACCTGATGAAGGGAAGCGAGCAGTACTTC	CASANLMKGSEQYF
TRBV9	.	TRBD2	TRBJ2-7	TGTGCCAGCAGCGTAGATCCAGCGGGGGCCAGGGGTAATGAGCAGTACTTC	CASSVDPAGARGNEQYF
TRBV25-1	few	TRBD1	TRBJ2-1	TGTGCCACCTTGAGACAGGGGGATTTCAATGAGCAGTTCTTC	CATLRQGDFNEQFF
TRBV7-9	.	TRBD1	TRBJ1-1	TGTGCCAGCAGCTTCGGGGGGACAGGCGGCCTTGAAGCTTTCTTT	CASSFGGTGGLEAFF
TRBV4-3	few	.	TRBJ1-6	TGCGCCAGCAGCCAAGATGTCCATTCACCCCTCCACTTT	CASSQDVHSPLHF
TRBV27	.	.	TRBJ2-7	TGTGCCAGCAGACTGAGTTGGGAGCCTAACTTCGAGCAGTACTTC	CASRLSWEPNFEQYF
TRBV5-1	few	.	TRBJ2-1	TGCGCCAGCAGGGTTGAGCTAGCCGGTTGGCAGTTCTTC	CASRVELAGWQFF
TRBV7-9	.	.	TRBJ1-2	TGTGCCAGCAGCTTAGGAGCAGTGGACTATGGCTACACCTTC	CASSLGAVDYGYTF
TRBV6-5	many	TRBD1	TRBJ1-6	TGTGCCAGCAGTTACTCCTCGACAGGGGCCGATTCACCCCTCCACTTT	CASSYSSTGADSPLHF
TRBV28	.	TRBD1	TRBJ2-1	TGTGCCGGCAGCCGACAGGGGGCGAGGAATGAGCAGTTCTTC	CAGSRQGARNEQFF
TRBV5-5	.	TRBD1	TRBJ1-2	TGTGCCAGCAGCGGGGGGGACAGGGCTAACTATGGCTACACCTTC	CASSGGDRANYGYTF
TRBV5-1	.	.	TRBJ1-1	TGCGCCAGCAGAGGGGGAGAGAACACTGAAGCTTTCTTT	CASRGGENTEAFF
TRBV20-1	.	.	TRBJ1-4	TGCAGTGCTAGAGACGGGAAGGAAAAACTGTTTTTT	CSARDGKEKLFF
TRBV29-1	few	TRBD1	TRBJ2-5	TGCAGCGGTCGAATGACAGGGGGCGCCGCTGAGACCCAGTACTTC	CSGRMTGGAAETQYF
TRBV30	once	.	TRBJ2-7	TGTGCCTGGAGTTCCACCCCTCGGGCCGCCTTTCAGCAGTACTTC	CAWSSTPRAAFQQYF
TRBV30	few	TRBD1	TRBJ1-5	TGTGCCTGGAACTCCAAAAGACAGGGAACCCCTAATAGCAATCAGCCCCAGCATTTT	CAWNSKRQGTPNSNQPQHF
TRBV7-2	.	.	TRBJ2-1	TGTGCCAGCAGCTCCCTAGGGGGTAGCGGAGTAAGCTCCTACAATGAGCAGTTCTTC	CASSSLGGSGVSSYNEQFF
TRBV4-1	few	.	TRBJ2-3	TGCGCCAGCACGGTAGCCGGGACTGGCACAGATACGCAGTATTTT	CASTVAGTGTDTQYF
TRBV7-9	many	.	TRBJ2-7	TGTGCCAGCAGTTTTAGGGAGGGCGGACAGGGTGGTCACGAGCAGTACTTC	CASSFREGGQGGHEQYF
TRBV5-1	.	.	TRBJ2-7	TGCGCCAGCAGCTTGGCCACCGGGACATCGAACGAGCAGTACTTC	CASSLATGTSNEQYF